The 2 T cell receptor beta chains below come from one sample, sequenced in a study of T cells after yellow fever vaccination. Using its own MiXCR run on the 5' RACE reads, TCRdb lists one record per CDR3 protein. The table has hundreds of thousands of distinct CDR3 sequences, roughly 20% seen once. Here the sequenced sample was PBMCs, taken before the yellow fever booster vaccination. Source of these receptors: a man aged 18 to 30 who received the YFV17D yellow fever vaccine.

CDR3 in DNA: TGTGCCAGTAGTCGACAGGACAATCAGCCCCAGCATTTT. It yields the protein CASSRQDNQPQHF. The chain carries TRBV19 and TRBJ1-5, with D perhaps matching TRBD1 (6 bases). Trimming cost V 5 bases and J 3 bases, with 8 bases left between them. The CDR3 runs to 13 residues. The germline CDR1 and CDR2 sequences are LNHDA and SQIVND (reference sequence).

The chain is built from TRBV19 and TRBJ1-5; possibly TRBD1 for D (5 bases). The germline V gene encodes CDR1 LNHDA and CDR2 SQIVND (reference sequence). The CDR3 extends over 15 amino acids. Trimming removed 5 bases from V and 9 bases from J, with 20 bases in between. As DNA, the CDR3 is TGTGCCAGTAGTGCATTTCAGGGAGTTGTATTGCCCCAGCATTTT. Encoded protein: CASSAFQGVVLPQHF.